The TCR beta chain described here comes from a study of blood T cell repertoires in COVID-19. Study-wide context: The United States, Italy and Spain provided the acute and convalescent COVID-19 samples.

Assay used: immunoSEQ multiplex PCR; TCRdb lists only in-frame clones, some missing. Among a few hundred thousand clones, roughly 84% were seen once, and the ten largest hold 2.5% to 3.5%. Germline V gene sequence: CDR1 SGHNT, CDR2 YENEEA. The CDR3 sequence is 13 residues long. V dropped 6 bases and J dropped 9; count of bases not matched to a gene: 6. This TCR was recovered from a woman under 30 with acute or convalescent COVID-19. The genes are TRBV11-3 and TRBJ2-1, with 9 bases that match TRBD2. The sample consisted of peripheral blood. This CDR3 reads CASRRSGSSEQFF. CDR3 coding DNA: TGTGCCAGCAGACGTAGCGGGAGTAGTGAGCAGTTCTTC.